This T cell receptor beta chain was profiled in a study of cytomegalovirus exposure and HLA in healthy donors. The CDR3 consists of 18 residues. J was trimmed by 0 bases and V by 2 bases; bases with no gene match: 5. The germline V gene has CDR1 SGHRS and CDR2 YFSETQ. Concerning this clone itself: The antigen is undetermined.

Study-level points and caveats: Among donors in an Asian-associated ancestry cluster, a later analysis reportedly found fewer N-insertions than the roughly 670-donor mean.

Vbeta (60) and Jbeta (13) primers were used in the PCR. Sequenced by immunoSEQ multiplex PCR; TCRdb stores in-frame clones only, minus some. The data hold some 150,000 clones, with approximately 80% observed a single time. Material for sequencing was PBMCs. V and J are TRBV5-1 and TRBJ2-2; 12 positions match TRBD2. The sequence was collected from a young man in good health and CMV-seropositive. The CDR3 spells CASSLPGLAGANTGELFF. In DNA, the CDR3 is TGCGCCAGCAGCTTACCGGGACTAGCGGGTGCGAACACCGGGGAGCTGTTTTTT.